The source of this TCR beta chain is a study of T cells expressing NK-cell markers. Study details: Investigators obtained TCR beta repertoires from sorted CD3+CD56+NKG2C+, CD3+CD56+NKG2C- and CD3+CD56-NKG2C+ T cells. Seven of the eight sequenced donors were classified as HCMV-seropositive, and one was classified as seronegative.

General study results and limits: Expanded NKG2C+ T cell clones were not confirmed as HCMV-specific. The CD3+CD56-NKG2C+ fraction was also led by these clonotypes in several donors.

Following a re-call of the 5' RACE reads, TCRdb has one entry per CDR3 protein and lacks DNA. This sample contains a few hundred thousand distinct CDR3 sequences. As concerns this clonotype: Its antigen is still unknown.

CDR3 length: 15 residues. Germline CDR1 is SGHTA and CDR2 is FQGNSA. The material sequenced was blood T cells: a sorted CD56 or NKG2C T cell subset, CD4+ or CD8+ T cells, or bulk PBMC T cells (not recorded which). The receptor was derived from a man between 18 and 29 years old in good health. The chain couples TRBV7-2 to TRBJ2-3; the D call from TCRdb, TRBD2, cannot be confirmed without DNA. CDR3 sequence: CASSLAGTATDTQYF.